The rows below give T cell receptor beta chains drawn from one sample of a study of T-cell memory formation after mild COVID-19. TCRdb reprocessed the 5' RACE reads with MiXCR, giving one entry per CDR3 protein. The data hold roughly 110,000 distinct CDR3 sequences, with about a sixth observed a single time. Sequences were obtained from PBMCs or a T cell subset sorted from them (not recorded which). These receptors all come from an adult woman who had mild COVID-19 (a few samples of this study predate the infection). Cell type and time point are not known. The CDR3 runs from the conserved cysteine through the conserved F or W. D genes are given only for firm matches. Expanded clones are given a class, and other clones once, few, many or no size at all.

clone_size d_call j_call v_call cdr3_aa cdr3_nt
NA NA TRBJ2-1 TRBV5-6 CASSLAWRDHTPYNEQFF TGTGCCAGCAGCTTGGCCTGGCGGGACCACACCCCCTACAATGAGCAGTTCTTC
NA TRBD1 TRBJ2-5 TRBV7-9 CASSPGQGERTQYF TGTGCCAGCAGCCCGGGACAGGGAGAGAGGACCCAGTACTTC
NA NA TRBJ2-7 TRBV7-9 CASSLDRGSNEQYF TGTGCCAGCAGCTTAGACAGAGGTTCGAACGAGCAGTACTTC
few NA TRBJ2-7 TRBV7-9 CASSLGADHEQYF TGTGCCAGCAGCTTAGGGGCGGACCACGAGCAGTACTTC
NA NA TRBJ2-2 TRBV4-1 CASRYRVGNTGELFF TGCGCCAGCAGGTACAGGGTGGGAAACACCGGGGAGCTGTTTTTT
NA TRBD2 TRBJ2-2 TRBV6-4 CASSDGGGANTGELFF TGTGCCAGCAGTGATGGCGGGGGAGCGAACACCGGGGAGCTGTTTTTT
NA NA TRBJ2-7 TRBV19 CASSRDQREQYF TGTGCCAGTAGTAGGGATCAGCGGGAGCAGTACTTC
NA TRBD1 TRBJ1-1 TRBV9 CASSPRTGYTEAFF TGTGCCAGCAGCCCCCGGACAGGATACACTGAAGCTTTCTTT
NA TRBD1 TRBJ1-1 TRBV15 CATSRGTGKNTEAFF TGTGCCACCAGCAGAGGGACAGGGAAGAACACTGAAGCTTTCTTT
many NA TRBJ2-3 TRBV3-1 CASSQDEGGPLTDTQYF TGTGCCAGCAGCCAAGATGAGGGGGGCCCGCTCACAGATACGCAGTATTTT
NA TRBD2 TRBJ2-2 TRBV3-1 CASSRRLAGATGELFF TGTGCCAGCAGCCGTCGACTAGCGGGGGCCACCGGGGAGCTGTTTTTT
NA TRBD2 TRBJ2-7 TRBV6-5 CASSYLVLAGVSYEQYF TGTGCCAGCAGTTACCTCGTCCTAGCGGGAGTTTCCTACGAGCAGTACTTC
few TRBD2 TRBJ2-3 TRBV20-1 CSASAIPGTSGDASTDTQYF TGCAGTGCTAGCGCCATCCCCGGGACTAGCGGAGATGCTAGCACAGATACGCAGTATTTT
NA TRBD1 TRBJ1-1 TRBV11-2 CASSPYRGDTEAFF TGTGCCAGCAGCCCCTACAGGGGGGACACTGAAGCTTTCTTT
few NA TRBJ1-1 TRBV5-1 CASSLTGGRQENTEAFF TGCGCCAGCAGCTTGACGGGGGGGCGACAGGAGAACACTGAAGCTTTCTTT
NA NA TRBJ2-2 TRBV9 CASNGANTGELFF TGTGCCAGCAACGGGGCGAACACCGGGGAGCTGTTTTTT
NA NA TRBJ1-2 TRBV28 CASSFGGGNGYTF TGTGCCAGCAGTTTTGGAGGGGGGAATGGCTACACCTTC
few NA TRBJ1-1 TRBV7-9 CASSLGVGMNTEAFF TGTGCCAGCAGCTTAGGGGTGGGAATGAACACTGAAGCTTTCTTT
few TRBD2 TRBJ2-1 TRBV15 CATSRDLTSEEFF TGTGCCACCAGCAGAGATCTCACTAGCGAGGAGTTCTTC
NA TRBD1 TRBJ1-1 TRBV3-1 CASSQWAQGVEIMEAFF TGTGCCAGCAGCCAGTGGGCGCAGGGGGTCGAAATAATGGAAGCTTTCTTT
NA NA TRBJ1-1 TRBV27 CASSSPLGTPHAEAFF TGTGCCAGCAGTTCCCCCCTTGGGACGCCACACGCTGAAGCTTTCTTT
many TRBD1 TRBJ1-5 TRBV20-1 CSAQHLTGFDQPQHF TGCAGTGCTCAACATTTGACAGGGTTCGATCAGCCCCAGCATTTT
few NA TRBJ2-5 TRBV5-1 CASSLAEGSETQYF TGCGCCAGCAGCTTGGCCGAGGGGTCAGAGACCCAGTACTTC
NA TRBD2 TRBJ2-1 TRBV19 CASSVGTSSDEQFF TGTGCCAGTAGTGTCGGGACTAGCAGCGATGAGCAGTTCTTC
few TRBD1 TRBJ1-4 TRBV7-9 CASSSTDREEKLFF TGTGCCAGCAGCTCCACGGACAGGGAAGAAAAACTGTTTTTT
few NA TRBJ1-1 TRBV7-9 CASSSLTGSNTEAFF TGTGCCAGCAGCTCTCTTACAGGGAGTAACACTGAAGCTTTCTTT
few TRBD2 TRBJ2-1 TRBV4-3 CASSQDRRLAGRNEQFF TGCGCCAGCAGCCAAGATCGCCGGCTAGCGGGAAGGAATGAGCAGTTCTTC
few NA TRBJ2-2 TRBV6-6 CASSYFTGELFF TGTGCCAGCAGTTACTTCACCGGGGAGCTGTTTTTT
few NA TRBJ2-1 TRBV7-9 CASSLGSRWIEQFF TGTGCCAGCAGCTTAGGGAGCAGGTGGATTGAGCAGTTCTTC
NA NA TRBJ2-5 TRBV5-1 CASSSSQETQYF TGCGCCAGCAGCTCCAGCCAAGAGACCCAGTACTTC